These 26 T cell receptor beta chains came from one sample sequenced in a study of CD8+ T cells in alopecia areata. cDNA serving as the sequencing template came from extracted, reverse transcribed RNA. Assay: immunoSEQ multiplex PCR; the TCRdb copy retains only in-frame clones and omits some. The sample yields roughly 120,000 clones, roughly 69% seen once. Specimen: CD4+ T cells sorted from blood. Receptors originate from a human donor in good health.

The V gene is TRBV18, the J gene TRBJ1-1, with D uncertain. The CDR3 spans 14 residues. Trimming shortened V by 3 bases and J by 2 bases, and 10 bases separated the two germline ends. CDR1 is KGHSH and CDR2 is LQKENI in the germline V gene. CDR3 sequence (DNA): TGTGCCAGCTCACCTCAAAGTGCAAACACTGAAGCTTTCTTT. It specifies CASSPQSANTEAFF.

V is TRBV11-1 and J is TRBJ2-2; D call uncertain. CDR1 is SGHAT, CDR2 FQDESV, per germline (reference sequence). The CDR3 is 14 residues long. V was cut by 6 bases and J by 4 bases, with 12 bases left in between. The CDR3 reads CASRVRMPTGELFF. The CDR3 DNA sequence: TGTGCCAGCAGAGTCAGAATGCCCACCGGGGAGCTGTTTTTT.

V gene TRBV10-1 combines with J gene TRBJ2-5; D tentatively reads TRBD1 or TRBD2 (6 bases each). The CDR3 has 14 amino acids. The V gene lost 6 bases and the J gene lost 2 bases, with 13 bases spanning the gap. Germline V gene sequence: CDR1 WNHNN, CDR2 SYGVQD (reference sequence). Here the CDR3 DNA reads TGCGCCAGCAGCCGGGGGCATCCACAAGAGACCCAGTACTTC. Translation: CASSRGHPQETQYF.

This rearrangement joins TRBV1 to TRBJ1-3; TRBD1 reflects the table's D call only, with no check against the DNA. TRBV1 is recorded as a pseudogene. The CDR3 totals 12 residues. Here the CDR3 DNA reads TGCACTTGGGACAGGGGCAGAGACACCATATATTTT. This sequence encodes CTWDRGRDTIYF.

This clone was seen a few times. In DNA form, the CDR3 reads TGTGCCAGCAGCCGAGCCAGTCGCACTGAAGCTTTCTTT. Its protein is CASSRASRTEAFF. The chain carries TRBV6-5 and TRBJ1-1; no reliable D call. The germline V gene has CDR1 MNHEY and CDR2 SVGAGI. Trimming cost V 6 bases and J 4 bases, with 12 bases left between them. The CDR3 loop spans 13 amino acids.

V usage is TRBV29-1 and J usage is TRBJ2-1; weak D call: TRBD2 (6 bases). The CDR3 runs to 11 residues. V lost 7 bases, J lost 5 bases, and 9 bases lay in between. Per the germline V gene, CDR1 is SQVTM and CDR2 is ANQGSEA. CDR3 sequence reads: CSGTGDNEQFF. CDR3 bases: TGCAGCGGAACGGGGGACAATGAGCAGTTCTTC.

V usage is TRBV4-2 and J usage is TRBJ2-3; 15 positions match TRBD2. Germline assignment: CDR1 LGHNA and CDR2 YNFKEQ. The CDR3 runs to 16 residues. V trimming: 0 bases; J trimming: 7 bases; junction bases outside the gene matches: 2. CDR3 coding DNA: TGTGCCAGCAGCCAAGAAGGGACTAGCGGGGGGAATACGCAGTATTTT. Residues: CASSQEGTSGGNTQYF.

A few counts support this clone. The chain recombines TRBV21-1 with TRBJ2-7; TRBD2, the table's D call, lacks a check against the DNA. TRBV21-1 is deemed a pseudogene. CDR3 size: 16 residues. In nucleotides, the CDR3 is TGTGCCAGCCCAGTCAGGAGGGACCGAAGCTCCTACGAGCAGTACTTC. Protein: CASPVRRDRSSYEQYF.

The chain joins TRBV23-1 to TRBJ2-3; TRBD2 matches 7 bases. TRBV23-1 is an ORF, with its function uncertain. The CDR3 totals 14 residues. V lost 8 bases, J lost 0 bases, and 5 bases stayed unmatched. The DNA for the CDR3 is TGCGCCAGCTCGGGGCGGGGGAGCACAGATACGCAGTATTTT. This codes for CASSGRGSTDTQYF.

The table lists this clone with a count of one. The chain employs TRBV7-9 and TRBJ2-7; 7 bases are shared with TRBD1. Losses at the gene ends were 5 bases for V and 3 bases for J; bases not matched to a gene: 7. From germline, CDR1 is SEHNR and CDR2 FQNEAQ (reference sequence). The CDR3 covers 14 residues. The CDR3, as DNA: TGTGCCAGCAGCCCCCGGGACAGATTCTACGAGCAGTACTTC. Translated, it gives CASSPRDRFYEQYF. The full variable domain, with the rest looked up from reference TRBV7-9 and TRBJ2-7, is DTGVSQNPRHKITKRGQNVTFRCDPISEHNRLYWYRQTLGQGPEFLTYFQNEAQLEKSRLLSDRFSAERPKGSFSTLEIQRTEQGDSAMYLCASSPRDRFYEQYFGPGTRLTVT.

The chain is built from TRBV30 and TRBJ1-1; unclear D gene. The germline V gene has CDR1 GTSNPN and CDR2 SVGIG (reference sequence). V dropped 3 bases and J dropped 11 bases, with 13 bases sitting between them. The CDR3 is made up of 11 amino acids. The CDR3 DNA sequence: TGTGCCTGGAGGGACGGGCCGCGGGCTTTCTTT. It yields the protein CAWRDGPRAFF.

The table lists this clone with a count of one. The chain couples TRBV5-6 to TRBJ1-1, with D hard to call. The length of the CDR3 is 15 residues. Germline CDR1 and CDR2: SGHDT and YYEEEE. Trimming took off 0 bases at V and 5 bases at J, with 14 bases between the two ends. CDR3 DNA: TGTGCCAGCAGCTTGGAGCCGGTCCGCGGAACTGAAGCTTTCTTT. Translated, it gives CASSLEPVRGTEAFF.

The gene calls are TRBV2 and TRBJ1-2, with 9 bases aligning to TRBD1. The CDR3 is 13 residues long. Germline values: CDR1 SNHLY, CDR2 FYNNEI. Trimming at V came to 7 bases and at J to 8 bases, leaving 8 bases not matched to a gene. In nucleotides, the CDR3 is TGTGCCAGCAAGATACAGGGGGCGGGCGGCTACACCTTC. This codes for CASKIQGAGGYTF.

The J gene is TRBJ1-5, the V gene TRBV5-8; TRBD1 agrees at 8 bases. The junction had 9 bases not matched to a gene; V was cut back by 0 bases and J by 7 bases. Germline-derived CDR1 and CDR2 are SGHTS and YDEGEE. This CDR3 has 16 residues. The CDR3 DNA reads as TGTGCCAGCAGCTTGGTCGCAGGGGGCAGAGGGCAGCCCCAGCATTTT. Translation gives CASSLVAGGRGQPQHF. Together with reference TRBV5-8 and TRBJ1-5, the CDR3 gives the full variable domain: EAGVTQSPTHLIKTRGQQATLRCSPISGHTSVYWYQQALGLGLQFLLWYDEGEERNRGNFPPRFSGRQFPNYSSELNVNALELEDSALYLCASSLVAGGRGQPQHFGDGTRLSIL.

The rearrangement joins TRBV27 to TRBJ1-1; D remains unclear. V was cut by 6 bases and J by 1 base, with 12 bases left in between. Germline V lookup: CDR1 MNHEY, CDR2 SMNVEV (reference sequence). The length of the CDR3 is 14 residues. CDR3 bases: TGTGCCAGCAGACGTAGGGAGACGAACACTGAAGCTTTCTTT. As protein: CASRRRETNTEAFF.

CDR3 sequence: CASSLCPGVHYEQYF. CDR3 sequence (DNA): TGTGCCAGCAGTTTATGCCCAGGAGTACACTACGAGCAGTACTTC. This rearrangement joins TRBV27 to TRBJ2-7, with no clear D. CDR1 and CDR2 (germline): MNHEY, SMNVEV (reference sequence). CDR3 length: 15 residues. Trimming removed 1 base at V and 3 bases at J, with 13 bases between.

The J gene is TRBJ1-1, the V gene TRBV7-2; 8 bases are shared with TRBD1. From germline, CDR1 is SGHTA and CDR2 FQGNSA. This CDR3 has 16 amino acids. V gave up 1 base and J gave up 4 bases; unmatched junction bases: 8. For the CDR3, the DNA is TGTGCCAGCAGCTTAGTACAGGGGGTAAGGGGCACTGAAGCTTTCTTT. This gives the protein CASSLVQGVRGTEAFF.

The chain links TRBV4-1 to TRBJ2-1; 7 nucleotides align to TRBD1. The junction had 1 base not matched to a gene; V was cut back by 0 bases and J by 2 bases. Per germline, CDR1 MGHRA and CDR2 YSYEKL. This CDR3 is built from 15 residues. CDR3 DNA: TGCGCCAGCAGCCAAGATACAGGGGCCTACAATGAGCAGTTCTTC. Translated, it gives CASSQDTGAYNEQFF.

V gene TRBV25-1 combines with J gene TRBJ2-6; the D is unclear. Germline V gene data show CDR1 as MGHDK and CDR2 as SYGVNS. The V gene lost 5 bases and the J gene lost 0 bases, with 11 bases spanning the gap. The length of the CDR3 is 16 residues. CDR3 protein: CASSSLVASGANVLTF. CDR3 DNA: TGTGCCAGCAGTTCCCTGGTAGCCTCTGGGGCCAACGTCCTGACTTTC.

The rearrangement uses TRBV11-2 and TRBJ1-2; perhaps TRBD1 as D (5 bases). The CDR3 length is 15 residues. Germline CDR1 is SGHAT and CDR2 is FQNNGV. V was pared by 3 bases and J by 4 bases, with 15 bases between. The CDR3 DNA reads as TGTGCCAGCAGCTTGACCCGGGGGGAACTCTATGGCTACACCTTC. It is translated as CASSLTRGELYGYTF.

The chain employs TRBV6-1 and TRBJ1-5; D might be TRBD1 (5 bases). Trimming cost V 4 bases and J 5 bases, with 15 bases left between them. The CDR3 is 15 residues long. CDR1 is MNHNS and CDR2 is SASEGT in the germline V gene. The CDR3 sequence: CASSGLTASYQPQHF. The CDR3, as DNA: TGTGCCAGCAGTGGCCTGACAGCCAGTTATCAGCCCCAGCATTTT.

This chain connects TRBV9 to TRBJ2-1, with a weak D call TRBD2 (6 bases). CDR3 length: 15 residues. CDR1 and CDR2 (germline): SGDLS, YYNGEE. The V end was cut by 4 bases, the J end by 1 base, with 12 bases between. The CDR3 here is CASSSRGGSYNEQFF. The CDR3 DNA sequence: TGTGCCAGCAGCTCCCGAGGAGGGTCCTACAATGAGCAGTTCTTC.

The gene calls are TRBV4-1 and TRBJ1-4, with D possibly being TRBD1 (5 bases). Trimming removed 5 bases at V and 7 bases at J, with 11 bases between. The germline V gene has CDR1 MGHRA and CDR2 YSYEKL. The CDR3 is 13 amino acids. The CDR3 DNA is TGCGCCAGCAGCTGGACGAGGGGTGAAAAACTGTTTTTT. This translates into CASSWTRGEKLFF.

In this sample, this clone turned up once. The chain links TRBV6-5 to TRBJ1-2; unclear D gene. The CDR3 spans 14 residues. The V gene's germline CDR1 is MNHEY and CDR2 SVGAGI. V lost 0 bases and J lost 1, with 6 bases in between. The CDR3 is CASSYSFYNYGYTF. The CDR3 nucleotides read TGTGCCAGCAGTTACTCGTTTTATAACTATGGCTACACCTTC.

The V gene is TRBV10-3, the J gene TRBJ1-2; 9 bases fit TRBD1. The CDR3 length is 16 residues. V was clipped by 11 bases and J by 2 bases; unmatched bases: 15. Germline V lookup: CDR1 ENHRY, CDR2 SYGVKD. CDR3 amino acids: CAVGPGQGALNYGYTF. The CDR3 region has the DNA TGTGCCGTAGGACCGGGACAGGGTGCCCTCAACTATGGCTACACCTTC.

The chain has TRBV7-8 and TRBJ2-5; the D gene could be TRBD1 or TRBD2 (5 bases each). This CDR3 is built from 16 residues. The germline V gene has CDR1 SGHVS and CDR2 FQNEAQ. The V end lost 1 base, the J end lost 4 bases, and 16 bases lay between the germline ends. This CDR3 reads CASSLGMGPRRETQYF. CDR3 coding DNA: TGTGCCAGCAGCTTAGGGATGGGACCCAGGCGAGAGACCCAGTACTTC.